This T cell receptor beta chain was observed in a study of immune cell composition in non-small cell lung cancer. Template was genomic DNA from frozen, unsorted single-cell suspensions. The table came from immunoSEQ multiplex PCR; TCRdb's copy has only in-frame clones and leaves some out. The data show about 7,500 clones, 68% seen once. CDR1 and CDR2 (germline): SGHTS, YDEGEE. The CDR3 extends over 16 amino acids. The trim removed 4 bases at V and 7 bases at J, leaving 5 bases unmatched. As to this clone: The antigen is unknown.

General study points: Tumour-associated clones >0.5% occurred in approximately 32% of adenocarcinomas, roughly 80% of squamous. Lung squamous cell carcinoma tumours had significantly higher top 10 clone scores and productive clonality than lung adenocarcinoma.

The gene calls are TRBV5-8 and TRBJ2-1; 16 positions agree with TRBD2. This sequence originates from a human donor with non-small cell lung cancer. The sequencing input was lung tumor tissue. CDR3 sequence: CASSMGLAGGVNEQFF. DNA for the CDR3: TGTGCCAGCAGCATGGGACTAGCGGGAGGGGTAAATGAGCAGTTCTTC. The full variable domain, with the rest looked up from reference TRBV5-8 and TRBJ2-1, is EAGVTQSPTHLIKTRGQQATLRCSPISGHTSVYWYQQALGLGLQFLLWYDEGEERNRGNFPPRFSGRQFPNYSSELNVNALELEDSALYLCASSMGLAGGVNEQFFGPGTRLTVL.